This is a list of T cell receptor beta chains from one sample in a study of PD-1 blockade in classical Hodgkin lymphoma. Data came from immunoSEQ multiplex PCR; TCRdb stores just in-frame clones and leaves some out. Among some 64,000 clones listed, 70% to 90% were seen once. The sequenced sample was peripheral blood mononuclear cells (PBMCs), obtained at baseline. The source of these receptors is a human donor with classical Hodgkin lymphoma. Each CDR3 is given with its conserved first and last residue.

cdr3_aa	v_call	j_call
CASSSLRLNTEAFF	TRBV7-2	TRBJ1-1
CASSYRLGRQETQYF	TRBV7-9	TRBJ2-5
CASSIQGAWDTEAFF	TRBV27	TRBJ1-1
CAWMRGDSSGNTIYF	TRBV30	TRBJ1-3
CAFLRGYEQYF	TRBV30	TRBJ2-7
CASSPTAYEQYF	TRBV14	TRBJ2-7
CASSVGWDQPQHF	TRBV9	TRBJ1-5
CASSAQVNYGYTF	TRBV19	TRBJ1-2
CASSQEENRAFSGNTIYF	TRBV4-2	TRBJ1-3
CASSTSGTGGDIQYF	TRBV6-6	TRBJ2-4
CASSTRQGSGGVYDTQYF	TRBV13	TRBJ2-3
CAISGGRGTEAFF	TRBV10-3	TRBJ1-1
CASSLRTGHQPQHF	TRBV23-1	TRBJ1-5
CASSLGSLYGYTF	TRBV6-1	TRBJ1-2
CASSLGTGGPLHF	TRBV5-5	TRBJ1-6
CASSLATGSTGELFF	TRBV7-8	TRBJ2-2
CASSLQGSREAFF	TRBV6-6	TRBJ1-1
CASSDLVTGGTEEQYF	TRBV7-9	TRBJ2-7
CASSFDAGGSYEQYF	TRBV5-1	TRBJ2-7
CASSRDRGSKDTEAFF	TRBV4-2	TRBJ1-1
CASSLQVMGNEQYF	TRBV7-6	TRBJ2-7
CASSLSGQANEKLFF	TRBV27	TRBJ1-4
CASRTRLQETQYF	TRBV6-5	TRBJ2-5
CASSEGAAFNGYTF	TRBV6-5	TRBJ1-2
CASSYTEGPYNEQFF	TRBV6-5	TRBJ2-1
CASSENLPRGFYEQYF	TRBV6-1	TRBJ2-7
CASGATGYEQYF	TRBV19	TRBJ2-7
CASSLPLGLAGAAQYF	TRBV28	TRBJ2-5
CASSLDLGEGETQYF	TRBV11-2	TRBJ2-5
CASSIQGLYTEAFF	TRBV19	TRBJ1-1
CASSYSGGNEQYF	TRBV6-5	TRBJ2-7
CASSPRGIGTYEQYF	TRBV7-6	TRBJ2-7
CASSPAIGTGSHEQYF	TRBV18	TRBJ2-7
CASSPGRASTDTQYF	TRBV7-2	TRBJ2-3
CASSYGSFYGYTF	TRBV7-7	TRBJ1-2
CSAAPQETQYF	TRBV20-1	TRBJ2-5
CASSVAPGVGTDTQYF	TRBV9	TRBJ2-3
CASTGGAHGYTF	TRBV5-6	TRBJ1-2
CASRLDENTEAFF	TRBV28	TRBJ1-1
CASSLIGLTLAFF	TRBV28	TRBJ1-1
CAWGSAGRTDTQYF	TRBV30	TRBJ2-3
CASSRQGGSYNSPLHF	TRBV2	TRBJ1-6
CASSTGLSYNEQFF	TRBV6-6	TRBJ2-1
CASSSTDEQYF	TRBV19	TRBJ2-7
CSVSPSGGYEQYF	TRBV29-1	TRBJ2-7
CASRRQGATGELFF	TRBV6-1	TRBJ2-2
CARCWGGADYEQYF	TRBV9	TRBJ2-7
CASSRLAGALSGANVLTF	TRBV14	TRBJ2-6
CASSFRTGASYEQYF	TRBV19	TRBJ2-7
CASSESISGANVLTF	TRBV6-4	TRBJ2-6
CASKSTNTPYGYTF	TRBV27	TRBJ1-2
CASSISKNQPQHF	TRBV19	TRBJ1-5